One and the same sample provided the 2 T cell receptor beta chains below, sequenced in a study of glioma-infiltrating T cells after dendritic cell vaccination. The assay was immunoSEQ multiplex PCR, and TCRdb's table has in-frame clones only and misses some. The top ten clones hold 7.8% of a sample with 30,000 to 40,000 clones, roughly 79% of them seen once. The starting material was blood, obtained before dendritic cell vaccination. Every receptor here comes from a human donor with glioblastoma.

In its sample, this clone was seen once. The chain combines TRBV9 with TRBJ2-3; a weak D match, TRBD2 (6 bases). V lost 0 bases and J lost 0, with 11 bases in between. This CDR3 contains 16 residues. Germline V CDR1 and CDR2: SGDLS, YYNGEE. In DNA, the CDR3 is TGTGCCAGCAGCGTAGGAGCGGGCCCAAGCACAGATACGCAGTATTTT. This codes for CASSVGAGPSTDTQYF.

This clone was detected only a few times. The chain has TRBV6-5 and TRBJ2-1; 10 positions agree with TRBD2. Germline V lookup: CDR1 MNHEY, CDR2 SVGAGI. CDR3 length: 15 amino acids. V was pared by 6 bases and J by 7 bases, with 9 bases of the junction left unmatched. The CDR3 loop is CASSFSGGTRNEQFF. CDR3 in DNA: TGTGCCAGCAGCTTTAGCGGGGGGACCCGTAATGAGCAGTTCTTC.